Below are 29 T cell receptor beta chains sequenced from a single sample in a study of early T cells in non-severe SARS-CoV-2 infection. TCRdb ran MiXCR on the 5' RACE reads and lists one entry per CDR3 protein. The sample yields 65,000 to 95,000 distinct CDR3 sequences, about 12% seen once. The input for sequencing was whole blood, taken at baseline. These receptors were collected from an adult who was a healthcare worker with PCR-confirmed SARS-CoV-2 infection or an uninfected control (not recorded which). The donor label of this sample is uncertain.

This clonotype was detected many times. The rearrangement links TRBV27 to TRBJ2-3; D is unclear. CDR1 MNHEY and CDR2 SMNVEV come from the germline V gene (reference sequence). This CDR3 comprises 14 residues. V dropped 6 bases and J dropped 2 bases, with 12 bases sitting between them. Here the CDR3 DNA reads TGTGCCAGCAGAGACCCCGGAATCACAGATACGCAGTATTTT. This codes for CASRDPGITDTQYF.

This clonotype was detected only a few times. The CDR3 DNA follows: TGCGCCAGCACCCGAGGGGGCAGGGGCTACGGGGACACTGAAGCTTTCTTT. Translated, it gives CASTRGGRGYGDTEAFF. This rearrangement joins TRBV5-1 to TRBJ1-1, with 7 bases fitting TRBD1. Germline-derived CDR1 and CDR2 are SGHRS and YFSETQ. The ends lost 6 bases at V and 3 bases at J; junction bases unmatched: 17. The CDR3 consists of 17 residues.

The V gene is TRBV12-3 or TRBV12-4, the J gene TRBJ2-1, with D possibly matching TRBD1 (5 bases). Trimming removed 7 bases at V and 9 bases at J, with 19 bases between. This CDR3 has 14 residues. The DNA of the CDR3 is TGTGCCAGCACCCCCGGCGTTTATAGGGGTGAGCAGTTCTTC. This encodes CASTPGVYRGEQFF.

The chain is built from TRBV7-8 and TRBJ2-7; no firm D call. Per germline, CDR1 SGHVS and CDR2 FQNEAQ. The length of the CDR3 is 17 residues. Trimming pared 1 base from V and 2 bases from J, leaving 18 bases between. The CDR3 DNA follows: TGTGCCAGCAGCTTAGTCACGGTCCCTAGGGTCCCCTACGAGCAGTACTTC. This encodes CASSLVTVPRVPYEQYF.

The CDR3, as DNA: TGTGCCAGCAGTTTTGGGGGGCTCTACGAGCAGTACTTC. It is translated as CASSFGGLYEQYF. V and J are TRBV28 and TRBJ2-7; D is tentatively TRBD1 or TRBD2 (6 bases each). Trimming removed 3 bases from V and 3 bases from J, with 9 bases in between. The germline gives CDR1 MDHEN, CDR2 SYDVKM. CDR3 length equals 13 residues.

This clonotype was detected a few times. The rearrangement links TRBV5-6 to TRBJ2-7, with D possibly TRBD2 on 6 matching bases. CDR3 length: 14 amino acids. Between the trimmed V and J ends, which lost 3 bases and 3 bases, there was a span of 13 bases. Per the germline V gene, CDR1 is SGHDT and CDR2 is YYEEEE. The CDR3 protein is CASSSRDSGYEQYF. CDR3 nucleotide sequence: TGTGCCAGCAGCTCCCGGGACTCCGGCTACGAGCAGTACTTC. Variable domain in full (rest from reference TRBV5-6 and TRBJ2-7): DAGVTQSPTHLIKTRGQQVTLRCSPKSGHDTVSWYQQALGQGPQFIFQYYEEEERQRGNFPDRFSGHQFPNYSSELNVNALLLGDSALYLCASSSRDSGYEQYFGPGTRLTVT.

Ten or more counts support this clonotype. The chain employs TRBV6-2 or TRBV6-3 and TRBJ2-5; the D is unclear. This CDR3 has 16 residues. V was clipped by 6 bases and J by 0 bases, with 17 bases between them. Germline V gene lookup returns CDR1 MNHEY and CDR2 SVGEGT. CDR3 in amino acids: CASSSPQAAYQETQYF. CDR3 DNA: TGTGCCAGCAGCTCCCCTCAGGCGGCCTACCAAGAGACCCAGTACTTC.

This chain joins TRBV20-1 and TRBJ2-7, with D tentatively TRBD1 (6 bases). This CDR3 is 13 amino acids long. V gave up 0 bases and J gave up 3 bases, with 9 bases separating them. Germline CDR1 DFQATT, CDR2 SNEGSKA (reference sequence). The CDR3 DNA is TGCAGTGCTAGAGATAAGGACAGCTACGAGCAGTACTTC. It is translated as CSARDKDSYEQYF.

In this sample, this clonotype turned up many times. The rearrangement joins TRBV4-3 to TRBJ2-5; no clear D. V gave up 4 bases and J gave up 0 bases, with 9 bases separating them. Germline lookup yields CDR1 LGHNA and CDR2 YSLEER. The CDR3 totals 14 residues. The CDR3 here is CASSLDRNQETQYF. The CDR3 DNA reads TGCGCCAGCAGCCTAGACCGTAACCAAGAGACCCAGTACTTC.

The chain carries TRBV7-3 and TRBJ2-2, with TRBD1 matching over 9 bases. This CDR3 contains 16 residues. Trimming at V came to 5 bases and at J to 4 bases, leaving 8 bases not matched to a gene. The germline V gene has CDR1 SGHTA and CDR2 FQGTGA. The CDR3 protein is CASSPPGQGGTGELFF. CDR3 nucleotide sequence: TGTGCCAGCAGCCCCCCGGGACAGGGCGGCACCGGGGAGCTGTTTTTT.

This clonotype was counted many times. V gene TRBV13 combines with J gene TRBJ2-1, with D unresolved. Trimming shortened V by 4 bases and J by 0 bases, and 13 bases separated the two germline ends. The CDR3 consists of 16 residues. CDR1 and CDR2 from the germline V gene are PRHDT and FYEKMQ (reference sequence). The CDR3 nucleotides are TGTGCCAGCAGCTGGCCTTTAAGTCTCTCCTACAATGAGCAGTTCTTC. This translates into CASSWPLSLSYNEQFF. The full variable domain, rest sourced from reference TRBV13 and TRBJ2-1, is AAGVIQSPRHLIKEKRETATLKCYPIPRHDTVYWYQQGPGQDPQFLISFYEKMQSDKGSIPDRFSAQQFSDYHSELNMSSLELGDSALYFCASSWPLSLSYNEQFFGPGTRLTVL.

This chain's CDR3 is CASSLLTSGGDTDTQYF. As DNA, the CDR3 is TGTGCCAGCAGCCTGCTGACTAGCGGGGGGGATACAGATACGCAGTATTTT. The chain uses TRBV3-2 and TRBJ2-3; the table's TRBD2 call for D was not verified on the DNA. TRBV3-2 is tagged as a pseudogene. This CDR3 is built from 17 residues.

The rearrangement links TRBV13 to TRBJ2-7; D might be TRBD2 (6 bases). Germline CDR1 and CDR2: PRHDT and FYEKMQ (reference sequence). Trimming stripped 4 bases from V and 2 bases from J, with 12 bases between. This CDR3 is 14 amino acids long. The CDR3 region is CASSSRGTTYEQYF. CDR3 in DNA: TGTGCCAGCAGCTCTCGCGGGACCACCTACGAGCAGTACTTC.

V and J are TRBV15 and TRBJ1-2; D gene unclear. The V end lost 0 bases, the J end lost 5 bases, and 13 bases lay between the germline ends. The CDR3 totals 15 residues. Germline V gives CDR1 LNHNV, CDR2 YYDKDF (reference sequence). Here the CDR3 reads CATSRDLHGGYGYTF. In DNA form, the CDR3 reads TGTGCCACCAGCAGAGATCTACACGGAGGGTATGGCTACACCTTC. The full variable domain, in which reference TRBV15 and TRBJ1-2 provide the parts outside the CDR3, is DAMVIQNPRYQVTQFGKPVTLSCSQTLNHNVMYWYQQKSSQAPKLLFHYYDKDFNNEADTPDNFQSRRPNTSFCFLDIRSPGLGDTAMYLCATSRDLHGGYGYTFGSGTRLTVV.

The CDR3 sequence: CASSLYGDTQYF. As DNA, the CDR3 is TGTGCCAGCAGCTTATATGGAGATACGCAGTATTTT. The chain uses TRBV11-2 and TRBJ2-3; D remains ambiguous. V lost 2 bases, J lost 5 bases, and 5 bases lay in between. The CDR3 has 12 residues. Germline CDR1 SGHAT, CDR2 FQNNGV.

The table lists this clonotype with many counts. V and J are TRBV7-8 and TRBJ2-1, with 10 nucleotides matching TRBD2. This CDR3 spans 18 amino acids. The V segment lost 1 base and the J segment 10 bases; nucleotides outside the gene matches: 16. Germline assignment: CDR1 SGHVS and CDR2 FQNEAQ. The CDR3 loop reads CASSLEASGRPERKEQFF. CDR3 in DNA: TGTGCCAGCAGCTTAGAGGCTAGCGGGAGACCTGAAAGAAAAGAGCAGTTCTTC.

This clonotype was found a few times. The chain couples TRBV24-1 to TRBJ2-1; 11 nucleotides line up with TRBD2. CDR1 is KGHDR, CDR2 SFDVKD, per germline. The CDR3 has 16 residues. Trimming cost V 4 bases and J 9 bases; bases outside gene matches: 10. The CDR3: CATSEPSGGPDSEQFF. The CDR3 DNA sequence: TGTGCCACCAGTGAACCTAGCGGGGGGCCCGATAGTGAGCAGTTCTTC.

Many counts were recorded for this clonotype. CDR3 sequence (DNA): TGTGCCAGCAGCCGCCGGGCCCTTTCCTACGAGCAGTACTTC. Encoded protein: CASSRRALSYEQYF. The chain is built from TRBV5-6 and TRBJ2-7, with D hard to call. V was clipped by 4 bases and J by 1 base, with 12 bases between them. Per germline, CDR1 SGHDT and CDR2 YYEEEE. The CDR3 spans 14 residues.

This clonotype was observed a few times. The CDR3 here is CASSLDLTSYNEQFF. The CDR3 nucleotides are TGTGCCAGCAGTCTCGACTTGACGAGTTACAATGAGCAGTTCTTC. The chain recombines TRBV7-6 with TRBJ2-1, with D unclear. This CDR3 region has 15 residues. Per germline, CDR1 SGHVS and CDR2 FNYEAQ. V lost 6 bases and J 4 bases, leaving 16 bases between the germline ends.

The chain combines TRBV19 with TRBJ1-5; D remains unclear. Germline CDR1 LNHDA, CDR2 SQIVND (reference sequence). V lost 3 bases and J lost 5, with 8 bases in between. The CDR3 has 13 amino acids. The CDR3 DNA sequence: TGTGCCAGTAGTATTTCGGGAGATCAGCCCCAGCATTTT. Residues: CASSISGDQPQHF.

This clonotype showed up just a few times. The V call is TRBV6-1, the J call TRBJ2-1, with D hard to call. Germline assignment: CDR1 MNHNS and CDR2 SASEGT. The V end was cut by 1 base, the J end by 7 bases, with 23 bases between. CDR3 size: 18 residues. CDR3 nucleotides: TGTGCCAGCAGTGAAGAGGCGGTCGCTTCACTCTTCTATAATGAGCAGTTCTTC. Amino acids: CASSEEAVASLFYNEQFF.

This clonotype was counted between two and nine times. This chain links TRBV13 with TRBJ2-3, with 8 bases that match TRBD2. The CDR3 covers 17 residues. CDR1 is PRHDT, CDR2 FYEKMQ, per germline (reference sequence). Trimming cost V 6 bases and J 4 bases; bases outside gene matches: 15. CDR3 sequence: CASRRRRSGGLADTQYF. As DNA, the CDR3 is TGTGCCAGCAGAAGGAGGCGAAGCGGGGGTCTGGCAGATACGCAGTATTTT.

V and J are TRBV4-2 and TRBJ2-3; the D call may be TRBD1 or TRBD2 (6 bases each). Trimming took 4 bases from V and 2 from J, leaving 19 bases between them. Germline V gives CDR1 LGHNA, CDR2 YNFKEQ. CDR3 size: 17 residues. CDR3 nucleotides: TGTGCCAGCAGCCTTGTAGGGGGGAACAGACCCACAGATACGCAGTATTTT. Its protein is CASSLVGGNRPTDTQYF.

This clonotype was detected many times. The CDR3 DNA sequence: TGTGCCAGCAGTGTATGGCGGGAGGGGGGTGAGCAGTTCTTC. Residues: CASSVWREGGEQFF. This chain uses TRBV6-1 with TRBJ2-1, with TRBD2 matching over 9 bases. The CDR3 is made up of 14 amino acids. The V gene end was trimmed by 4 bases and the J gene end by 9 bases; junction bases not matched to a gene: 7. The germline V gene encodes CDR1 MNHNS and CDR2 SASEGT.

The CDR3 spells CASSQEDRHIQYF. The DNA for the CDR3 is TGCGCCAGCAGCCAAGAGGATAGGCACATTCAGTACTTC. J is TRBJ2-4 and V is TRBV4-3; no firm D call. Germline V lookup: CDR1 LGHNA, CDR2 YSLEER. Trimming pared 0 bases from V and 8 bases from J, leaving 8 bases between. The CDR3 has 13 residues.

V gene TRBV2 combines with J gene TRBJ2-1; D is ambiguous. Germline V gene sequence: CDR1 SNHLY, CDR2 FYNNEI. The CDR3 is made up of 14 amino acids. Trimming took off 2 bases at V and 2 bases at J, with 7 bases between the two ends. The CDR3 region is CASSEYGAYNEQFF. CDR3 nucleotides: TGTGCCAGCAGTGAATATGGGGCCTACAATGAGCAGTTCTTC.

This rearrangement joins TRBV7-2 to TRBJ1-2; the D is unclear. V was pared by 5 bases and J by 2 bases, with 9 bases between. Germline loops: CDR1 SGHTA, CDR2 FQGNSA. The CDR3 length is 13 residues. The CDR3 sequence is CASSPLGNYGYTF. CDR3 DNA sequence: TGTGCCAGCAGCCCCCTGGGGAACTATGGCTACACCTTC.

There are a few counts of this clonotype. CDR3 DNA: TGTGCCAGCAGTATTGGCAATCAGCCCCAGCATTTT. Translated, it gives CASSIGNQPQHF. The V gene is TRBV13, the J gene TRBJ1-5; D is unclear. Looked up from germline, CDR1 is PRHDT and CDR2 is FYEKMQ (reference sequence). This CDR3 has 12 residues. The V end was cut by 6 bases, the J end by 2 bases, with 5 bases between.

This chain links TRBV6-1 with TRBJ1-1, with D possibly matching TRBD1 (6 bases). This CDR3 has 15 amino acids. Deletions cut 5 bases from V and 4 bases from J, with 17 bases between. The germline gives CDR1 MNHNS, CDR2 SASEGT. The CDR3 bases are TGTGCCAGCAGTAAGTCCCCCGGGGGGCTCACTGAAGCTTTCTTT. This gives the protein CASSKSPGGLTEAFF.